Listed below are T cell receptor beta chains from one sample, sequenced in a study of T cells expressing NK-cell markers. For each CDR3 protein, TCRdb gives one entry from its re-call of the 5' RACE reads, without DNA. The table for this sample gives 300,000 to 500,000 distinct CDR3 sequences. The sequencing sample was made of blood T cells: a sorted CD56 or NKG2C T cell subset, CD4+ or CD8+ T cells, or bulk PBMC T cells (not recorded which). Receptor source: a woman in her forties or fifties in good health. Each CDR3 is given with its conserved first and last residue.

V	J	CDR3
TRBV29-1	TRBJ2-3	CSVARTGFTDTQYF
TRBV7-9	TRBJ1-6	CASSLVRTNPPLHF
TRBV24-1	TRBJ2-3	CATSDRPDTQYF
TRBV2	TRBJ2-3	CARAVGLADNTDTQYF
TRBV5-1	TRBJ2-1	CASSLVGLRSIDNEQFF
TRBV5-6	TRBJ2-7	CASSSWTSGPAYEQYF
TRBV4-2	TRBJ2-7	CASSQSIGVDRTYEQYF
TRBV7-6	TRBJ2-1	CASSFVSGEQFF
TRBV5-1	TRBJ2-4	CASSLVGQGSIQYF
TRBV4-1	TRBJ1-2	CASSQDLAGYTF
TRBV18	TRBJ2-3	CASSPIDRDTQYF
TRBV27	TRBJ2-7	CASSSLAGVEQYF
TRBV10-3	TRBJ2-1	CAITGGGSSYNEQFF
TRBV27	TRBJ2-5	CASSLGLAGGRAQYF
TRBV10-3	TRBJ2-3	CAITTPTSGKGDTQYF
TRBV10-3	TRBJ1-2	CAISEQGGSNYGYTF
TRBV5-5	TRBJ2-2	CASSPGPGETGELFF
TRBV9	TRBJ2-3	CASSTRTSGRDTQYF
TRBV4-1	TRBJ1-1	CASSQDAGNTEAFF
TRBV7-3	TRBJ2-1	CASSPYGASRPDEQFF
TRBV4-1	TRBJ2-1	CASSQDPGQQGFF
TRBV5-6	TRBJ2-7	CASSLERGLEQYF
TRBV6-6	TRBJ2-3	CASSGAGPQYF
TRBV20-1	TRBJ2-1	CSALLARSSYNEQFF
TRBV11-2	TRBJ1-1	CASSPKAGTEAFF
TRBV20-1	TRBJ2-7	CSARDPGRGSYEQYF
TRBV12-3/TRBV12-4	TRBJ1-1	CASSPRVTGPNTEAFF
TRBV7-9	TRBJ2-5	CASSPKGQPQETQYF
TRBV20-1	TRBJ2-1	CRPPSYNEQFF
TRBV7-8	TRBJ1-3	CASSLVAGNTIYF
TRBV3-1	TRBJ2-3	CASSRGTEDTQYF
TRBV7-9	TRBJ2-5	CASSPQGAETQYF
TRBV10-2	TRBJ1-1	CASSTLRDSRSFF